These 6 T cell receptor beta chains originate from one sample sequenced in a study of PD-1 blockade in mismatch repair-deficient tumors. Libraries were prepared by immunoSEQ multiplex PCR; TCRdb keeps only in-frame clonotypes and omits some of them. The sample holds 100,000 to 150,000 clones, around nine tenths seen once. Sequencing was performed on peripheral blood, taken roughly 70 weeks after starting pembrolizumab. The receptors stem from an adult with mismatch repair-deficient cancer.

J is TRBJ2-3 and V is TRBV5-1; 16 bases map to TRBD2. Trimming at V came to 3 bases and at J to 1 base, leaving 5 bases not matched to a gene. CDR1 and CDR2 from the germline V gene are SGHRS and YFSETQ. The CDR3 consists of 18 residues. This CDR3 reads CASSSGLAGGLGTDTQYF. The DNA of the CDR3 is TGCGCCAGCAGCTCGGGACTAGCGGGAGGGTTGGGCACAGATACGCAGTATTTT.

In its sample, this clone was seen a few times. The V and J genes are TRBV6-5 and TRBJ1-3; 7 bases agree with TRBD1. V gave up 6 bases and J gave up 2 bases; unmatched junction bases: 7. The CDR3 length is 15 residues. Germline V lookup: CDR1 MNHEY, CDR2 SVGAGI. Here the CDR3 DNA reads TGTGCCAGCAGGACAGGGTTTGGGCCTGGAAACACCATATATTTT. Translated: CASRTGFGPGNTIYF.

The chain's CDR3 is CASSVAGGIDTQYF. CDR3 nucleotides: TGCGCCAGCAGTGTGGCGGGAGGGATAGATACGCAGTATTTT. J is TRBJ2-3 and V is TRBV10-2; 9 nucleotides agree with TRBD2. After removal of 4 bases from V and 5 bases from J, the junction contained 4 bases not matched to a gene. Looked up from germline, CDR1 is WSHSY and CDR2 is SAAADI. The CDR3 contains 14 residues.

The V and J genes are TRBV12-5 and TRBJ2-7; TRBD1 aligns across 9 bases. The CDR3 runs 15 residues. The V and J ends lost 8 bases and 1 base, in that order; junction bases with no gene match: 9. Looked up from germline, CDR1 is LGHNT and CDR2 is FRNRAP. CDR3 sequence: CASNSGGQGSYEQYF. In nucleotides, the CDR3 is TGTGCTAGTAACTCTGGGGGACAGGGATCCTACGAGCAGTACTTC.

The rearrangement uses TRBV28 and TRBJ1-1; 8 nucleotides align to TRBD1. V shed 3 bases, J shed 5 bases, and the junction held 8 bases outside the gene matches. The CDR3 sequence is 15 residues long. Germline-derived CDR1 and CDR2 are MDHEN and SYDVKM. CDR3 in amino acids: CASSLTGDLGTEAFF. The CDR3 nucleotides are TGTGCCAGCAGTTTGACAGGGGATTTGGGAACTGAAGCTTTCTTT.

This chain links TRBV30 with TRBJ2-7; D possibly uses TRBD1 or TRBD2 (5 bases each). The V end lost 2 bases, the J end lost 7 bases, and 9 bases lay between the germline ends. The CDR3 has 11 residues. In germline, CDR1 is GTSNPN, CDR2 SVGIG (reference sequence). DNA for the CDR3: TGTGCCTGGAGTCCGGGGCGGGAGCAGTACTTC. Its protein product is CAWSPGREQYF.